One and the same sample provided the 16 T cell receptor beta chains below, sequenced in a study of shared clonotypes between healthy human individuals. Data came from immunoSEQ multiplex PCR; TCRdb stores just in-frame clones and leaves some out. In the table there are some 2 million clones, around 95% of which are singletons. Sequencing input: naive CD4+ T cells sorted from blood. Specified subset: CD45RA+ positively selected. The receptor source for this set is a man younger than 35 in good health.

This chain connects TRBV4-1 to TRBJ2-1, with a possible D match to TRBD2 (5 bases). Trimming cost V 7 bases and J 3 bases, with 19 bases left between them. The CDR3 is 16 residues long. Germline V gene sequence: CDR1 MGHRA, CDR2 YSYEKL. The CDR3 reads CASTREVAGGYNEQFF. In DNA form, the CDR3 reads TGCGCCAGCACCCGAGAGGTGGCAGGAGGCTACAATGAGCAGTTCTTC.

This clone was detected once. The J gene is TRBJ1-3, the V gene TRBV5-4; unclear D gene. This CDR3 has 14 amino acids. Trimming took off 0 bases at V and 11 bases at J, with 15 bases between the two ends. In germline, CDR1 is SGHNT, CDR2 YYREEE (reference sequence). The chain's CDR3 is CASSLVTPLESIYF. The CDR3 nucleotides read TGTGCCAGCAGCTTGGTCACCCCGTTGGAATCCATATATTTT.

J is TRBJ2-5 and V is TRBV29-1; D perhaps matches TRBD1 (5 bases). The CDR3 runs to 12 residues. The germline V gene has CDR1 SQVTM and CDR2 ANQGSEA. Trimming took off 5 bases at V and 5 bases at J, with 12 bases between the two ends. For the CDR3, the DNA is TGCAGCGTTAACAGGCTTTTTGAGACCCAGTACTTC. Its translation: CSVNRLFETQYF.

The V call is TRBV27, the J call TRBJ2-1; possible D gene TRBD2, 7 bases. CDR1 is MNHEY and CDR2 is SMNVEV in the germline V gene (reference sequence). The CDR3 is 18 residues long. V gave up 2 bases and J gave up 8 bases, with 25 bases separating them. The CDR3 reads CASSLQSVAGASYYEQFF. As DNA, the CDR3 is TGTGCCAGCAGTTTACAGTCTGTCGCGGGGGCCTCGTACTATGAGCAGTTCTTC.

This clone occurred a few times. The chain joins TRBV19 to TRBJ2-7; 7 nucleotides match TRBD1. Germline values: CDR1 LNHDA, CDR2 SQIVND (reference sequence). The junction had 3 bases not matched to a gene; V was cut back by 3 bases and J by 1 base. This CDR3 contains 14 residues. Written as DNA, the CDR3 is TGTGCCAGTAGTATGTCCAGGGGGTCCTACGAGCAGTACTTC. This codes for CASSMSRGSYEQYF.

V is TRBV6-5 and J is TRBJ1-5; D is uncertain. Germline CDR1 and CDR2: MNHEY and SVGAGI. This CDR3 region has 13 residues. V was shortened by 2 bases and J by 8 bases, with 10 bases between the two germline ends. As DNA, the CDR3 is TGTGCCAGCAGTTACCTCATTGATGAGCCCCAGCATTTT. It codes for CASSYLIDEPQHF.

V is TRBV5-3 and J is TRBJ1-5, with 7 bases that match TRBD1. TRBV5-3 is classed as an ORF, of uncertain function. Trimming at V came to 4 bases and at J to 7 bases, leaving 8 bases not matched to a gene. CDR3 length: 14 residues. The CDR3 region is CARSPGQPRQPQHF. The CDR3 bases are TGTGCCAGAAGCCCGGGACAGCCGAGGCAGCCCCAGCATTTT.

The CDR3 spells CASRAAGGVFYGYTF. CDR3 in DNA: TGTGCCAGCAGAGCAGCAGGGGGCGTTTTTTATGGCTACACCTTC. The rearrangement links TRBV6-5 to TRBJ1-2; 8 bases are shared with TRBD1. The germline CDR1 and CDR2 sequences are MNHEY and SVGAGI. The CDR3 sequence is 15 residues long. Trimming took 6 bases from V and 5 from J; bases not matched to a gene: 11.

This rearrangement joins TRBV11-2 to TRBJ1-4; D perhaps matches TRBD1 (5 bases). The V and J ends lost 5 bases and 4 bases respectively, with 14 bases between them. CDR3 length: 15 amino acids. Per germline, CDR1 SGHAT and CDR2 FQNNGV. CDR3 amino acids: CASSPEGKSNEKLFF. The CDR3 nucleotides read TGTGCCAGCAGCCCCGAGGGGAAAAGTAATGAAAAACTGTTTTTT.

The chain couples TRBV7-9 to TRBJ2-3; TRBD1 might be the D (6 bases). With 3 bases removed from V and 1 base from J, the gap between germline ends came to 14 bases. The CDR3 extends over 16 amino acids. The germline CDR1 and CDR2 sequences are SEHNR and FQNEAQ (reference sequence). The CDR3: CASSFLGGTGTDTQYF. CDR3 DNA sequence: TGTGCCAGCAGCTTTTTAGGGGGAACGGGCACAGATACGCAGTATTTT.

The chain combines TRBV11-3 with TRBJ2-7; a possible D gene is TRBD1 (5 bases). The ends were cut back, 4 bases at V and 3 bases at J, with 10 bases in the middle. Germline values: CDR1 SGHNT, CDR2 YENEEA. The CDR3 totals 13 residues. The CDR3 loop is CASSWEGVYEQYF. The CDR3 nucleotides read TGTGCCAGCAGCTGGGAAGGGGTCTACGAGCAGTACTTC.

The gene calls are TRBV2 and TRBJ2-7; D uncertain. The CDR3 is made up of 14 amino acids. Trimming removed 6 bases at V and 3 bases at J, with 15 bases between. The germline V gene encodes CDR1 SNHLY and CDR2 FYNNEI. The CDR3 DNA sequence: TGTGCCAGCAGCCCTTCCGCGGTACGCTACGAGCAGTACTTC. It encodes CASSPSAVRYEQYF. The full variable domain, rest sourced from reference TRBV2 and TRBJ2-7, is EPEVTQTPSHQVTQMGQEVILRCVPISNHLYFYWYRQILGQKVEFLVSFYNNEISEKSEIFDDQFSVERPDGSNFTLKIRSTKLEDSAMYFCASSPSAVRYEQYFGPGTRLTVT.

The chain is built from TRBV2 and TRBJ2-1, with TRBD1 as a possible D gene (5 bases). The CDR3 is 14 residues long. The germline V gene encodes CDR1 SNHLY and CDR2 FYNNEI. V was pared by 6 bases and J by 5 bases, with 14 bases between. Here the CDR3 reads CASRPQETDNEQFF. CDR3 in DNA: TGTGCCAGCAGACCTCAGGAGACAGACAATGAGCAGTTCTTC.

Here the CDR3 reads CASSHGSRSSYEQYF. In DNA form, the CDR3 reads TGCGCCAGCAGCCATGGGTCCCGCAGCTCCTACGAGCAGTACTTC. The V gene is TRBV4-1, the J gene TRBJ2-5, with D uncertain. The closer fit of TRBJ2-7 to the DNA end suggests the J call may be wrong. CDR3 length: 15 residues. Germline values: CDR1 MGHRA, CDR2 YSYEKL.

The rearrangement uses TRBV7-2 and TRBJ1-1, with D possibly matching TRBD1 (5 bases). The V gene's germline CDR1 is SGHTA and CDR2 FQGNSA. This CDR3 contains 12 residues. Trimming left V 6 bases short and J 10 bases short, with 15 bases between. The CDR3 DNA is TGTGCCAGCAGAGAACTTAGTAGGGGAGCTTTCTTT. It codes for CASRELSRGAFF.

Turning to this clone: The junction departs from the called germline gene at one end, perhaps through a read error. The V and J genes are TRBV5-1 and TRBJ2-7; 8 nucleotides align to TRBD1. The germline V gene has CDR1 SGHRS and CDR2 YFSETQ. The CDR3 has 15 amino acids. This CDR3 reads CASSLVTGDFGEQHF. Written as DNA, the CDR3 is TGCGCCAGCAGCTTGGTGACAGGGGACTTCGGCGAGCAGCACTTC.